Listed below are T cell receptor beta chains from one sample, sequenced in a study of glioma-infiltrating T cells. TCRdb used MiXCR to reprocess the multiplex PCR reads, holding one entry per CDR3 protein. The sample has roughly 200,000 distinct CDR3 sequences, approximately 30% seen once. The specimen was glioma tissue, nonneoplastic brain tissue, or PBMCs (not recorded which). The source of these receptors is a human donor with low-grade glioma or glioblastoma, undergoing nonglioma brain surgery, or in good health (not recorded which). Each CDR3 is given with its conserved first and last residue. Fields, in order: V gene, clone size, J gene, D gene, CDR3 DNA, CDR3 protein. The D gene is left open where the match is weak. Size is omitted from some rows. Given values are once, few, many or a class for expanded clones.

V: TRBV7-2; size: medium-sized; J: TRBJ2-7; D: TRBD2; DNA: TGTGCCAGCAGCCCTGACGGGACTACTGGCTACGAGCAGTACTTC; CDR3: CASSPDGTTGYEQYF
V: TRBV4-2; size: -; J: TRBJ1-2; D: TRBD1; DNA: TGTGCCAGCAGCCAAGTTCGGGGGGGGACAGACCACTATGGCTACACCTTC; CDR3: CASSQVRGGTDHYGYTF
V: TRBV7-9; size: many; J: TRBJ2-4; D: -; DNA: TGTGCCAGCAGCTTTTCGCAGGGGGCCAAAAACATTCAGTACTTC; CDR3: CASSFSQGAKNIQYF
V: TRBV6-2/TRBV6-3; size: -; J: TRBJ1-5; D: -; DNA: TGTGCCAGTAGACAGTTTAGCAATCAGCCCCAGAATTTT; CDR3: CASRQFSNQPQNF
V: TRBV29-1; size: -; J: TRBJ2-5; D: -; DNA: TGCAGCGCAGAGGGTGGGGGTCAAGAGACCCAGTACTTC; CDR3: CSAEGGGQETQYF
V: TRBV20-1; size: many; J: TRBJ2-1; D: -; DNA: TGCAGTGCTACTAGTTACAATGAGCAGTTCTTC; CDR3: CSATSYNEQFF
V: TRBV7-2; size: once; J: TRBJ2-7; D: -; DNA: TGCGCCAGCAGCGCGCCGGGGGTCGGGCAGTACTTC; CDR3: CASSAPGVGQYF
V: TRBV2; size: many; J: TRBJ2-5; D: TRBD2; DNA: TGTGCCAGCAGTTCAATTAGCGGGAGTCAAGAGACCCAGTACTTC; CDR3: CASSSISGSQETQYF
V: TRBV28; size: many; J: TRBJ2-7; D: TRBD1; DNA: TGTGCCAGCAGTTTAGCGGGACAGGGGTACCACGAGCAGTACTTC; CDR3: CASSLAGQGYHEQYF
V: TRBV7-2; size: many; J: TRBJ2-1; D: -; DNA: TGTGCCAGCCTTAATTCCGGCTCCTACAATGAGCAGTTCTTC; CDR3: CASLNSGSYNEQFF
V: TRBV6-2/TRBV6-3; size: many; J: TRBJ2-5; D: TRBD2; DNA: TGTGCCAGCAGCCCCCTTAGCGGGAGGTACCAAGAGACCCAGTACTTC; CDR3: CASSPLSGRYQETQYF
V: TRBV19; size: many; J: TRBJ2-1; D: -; DNA: TGTGCCAGTCGAACGGGACAAGGTCTTGGTAATGAGCAGTTCTTC; CDR3: CASRTGQGLGNEQFF
V: TRBV7-2; size: many; J: TRBJ2-1; D: -; DNA: TGTGCCAGCAGCTTAGTCAGGAGTAACGGTGAGCAGTTCTTC; CDR3: CASSLVRSNGEQFF